A single sample is the source of the 11 T cell receptor beta chains below, sequenced in a study of cytomegalovirus exposure and HLA in healthy donors. Profiling relied on immunoSEQ multiplex PCR, and the TCRdb table lists in-frame clones only, not all of them. Of some 330,000 clones detected, roughly 85% appear once; the ten largest clones hold around 0.8%. Input material: PBMCs. These receptors were obtained from a woman under 30 in good health and CMV-seronegative.

This chain connects TRBV27 to TRBJ1-5; D gene ambiguous. Germline values: CDR1 MNHEY, CDR2 SMNVEV (reference sequence). Trimming removed 2 bases from V and 4 bases from J, with 6 bases in between. This CDR3 region has 13 residues. CDR3 sequence: CASSLTQNQPQHF. Here the CDR3 DNA reads TGTGCCAGCAGTTTAACACAGAATCAGCCCCAGCATTTT.

V and J are TRBV2 and TRBJ2-1; 8 bases are shared with TRBD1. The CDR3 covers 14 residues. The J segment lost 7 bases and the V segment lost 5 bases, leaving 7 bases of the junction unmatched. CDR1 is SNHLY and CDR2 is FYNNEI in the germline V gene. The DNA for the CDR3 is TGTGCCAGCAGTCAGTGGACAGGGAGAAATGAGCAGTTCTTC. As protein: CASSQWTGRNEQFF.

Points on this clone: Distinct nucleotide sequences in the sample also encode this CDR3. The V and J genes are TRBV28 and TRBJ2-7, with 7 positions matching TRBD1. The ends lost 6 bases at V and 6 bases at J; junction bases unmatched: 5. CDR3 size: 12 residues. Germline V gene data show CDR1 as MDHEN and CDR2 as SYDVKM. The CDR3 protein is CASSLQGFEQYF. CDR3 in DNA: TGTGCCAGCAGCCTACAGGGGTTCGAGCAGTACTTC.

This clone appeared a few times. V usage is TRBV27 and J usage is TRBJ2-1; 14 positions match TRBD2. Trimming removed 5 bases from V and 5 bases from J; junction bases left unmatched: 5. Per germline, CDR1 MNHEY and CDR2 SMNVEV (reference sequence). The CDR3 totals 16 residues. The DNA for the CDR3 is TGTGCCAGCAGTCGACTAGCGGGAGGGCTTAACAATGAGCAGTTCTTC. This translates into CASSRLAGGLNNEQFF.

The chain recombines TRBV19 with TRBJ2-1; D may be TRBD1 (6 bases). Germline CDR1 LNHDA, CDR2 SQIVND (reference sequence). V lost 3 bases to trimming and J lost 8 bases, with 20 bases between them. This CDR3 is 16 amino acids long. The CDR3 protein is CASSISTGHGRDEQFF. The CDR3 DNA sequence: TGTGCCAGTAGTATCTCTACGGGACACGGTCGGGATGAGCAGTTCTTC.

This sequence joins TRBV7-2 and TRBJ2-7; TRBD2 matches at 8 bases. Germline CDR1 is SGHTA and CDR2 is FQGNSA. The CDR3 is made up of 14 amino acids. With V trimmed by 5 bases and J by 3 bases, 6 bases remained unmatched. The CDR3 region has the DNA TGTGCCAGCAGCCCCTCAGCGGGAGTCTACGAGCAGTACTTC. Its translation is CASSPSAGVYEQYF.

The chain links TRBV5-5 to TRBJ2-2; the match to TRBD2 covers 7 bases. The germline gives CDR1 SGHKS, CDR2 YYEKEE (reference sequence). The length of the CDR3 is 18 residues. Trimming at V came to 3 bases and at J to 8 bases, leaving 19 bases not matched to a gene. CDR3 amino acids: CASSSNPGLERIGGELFF. The DNA of the CDR3 is TGTGCCAGCAGCTCCAACCCCGGACTAGAAAGGATAGGAGGGGAGCTGTTTTTT. Full variable domain (outside the CDR3, taken from reference TRBV5-5 and TRBJ2-2): DAGVTQSPTHLIKTRGQQVTLRCSPISGHKSVSWYQQVLGQGPQFIFQYYEKEERGRGNFPDRFSARQFPNYSSELNVNALLLGDSALYLCASSSNPGLERIGGELFFGEGSRLTVL.

The rearrangement links TRBV19 to TRBJ1-5, with D possibly TRBD1 on 6 matching bases. The V gene lost 4 bases and the J gene lost 1 base, with 11 bases spanning the gap. The CDR3 is 15 residues long. CDR1 and CDR2 (germline): LNHDA, SQIVND (reference sequence). CDR3 sequence reads: CASSTRTESNQPQHF. The CDR3 DNA reads TGTGCCAGTAGTACCCGGACAGAAAGCAATCAGCCCCAGCATTTT. Supplemented by reference TRBV19 and TRBJ1-5, the full variable domain reads DGGITQSPKYLFRKEGQNVTLSCEQNLNHDAMYWYRQDPGQGLRLIYYSQIVNDFQKGDIAEGYSVSREKKESFPLTVTSAQKNPTAFYLCASSTRTESNQPQHFGDGTRLSIL.

The V call is TRBV9, the J call TRBJ2-3; D is possibly TRBD2 (6 bases). This CDR3 is built from 18 residues. Germline assignment: CDR1 SGDLS and CDR2 YYNGEE. Trimming shortened V by 0 bases and J by 0 bases, and 17 bases separated the two germline ends. The CDR3 coding sequence is TGTGCCAGCAGCGTAGCTGTCCGTGCGGGAACTAGCACAGATACGCAGTATTTT. Protein: CASSVAVRAGTSTDTQYF.

This clone was recorded a few times. CDR3 region: CASSIDRKGALSYEQYF. Written as DNA, the CDR3 is TGTGCCAGTAGTATAGATCGGAAGGGGGCCCTCTCCTACGAGCAGTACTTC. V is TRBV19 and J is TRBJ2-7; 7 nucleotides agree with TRBD1. This CDR3 contains 17 residues. J gave up 0 bases and V 0 bases, and 8 bases lay outside the gene matches. Germline V gives CDR1 LNHDA, CDR2 SQIVND (reference sequence).

V and J are TRBV2 and TRBJ1-5; 12 bases map to TRBD1. J lost 9 bases, V lost 6 bases, and 9 bases had no gene match. Germline CDR1 reads SNHLY; CDR2 reads FYNNEI. This CDR3 region has 15 residues. CDR3 in amino acids: CASRGTGGFFVPQHF. The CDR3 nucleotides are TGTGCCAGCAGAGGGACAGGGGGCTTTTTTGTGCCCCAGCATTTT.